A selection of T cell receptor beta chains follows, all from one sample in a study of blood T cell repertoires in COVID-19. Produced via immunoSEQ multiplex PCR; TCRdb's table is partial and in-frame only. The sample shows fewer than 600,000 clones, 75% to 90% of them seen only once. Sequenced sample: peripheral blood. The receptors were gathered from a man aged 18 to 29 with COVID-19, enrolled during active disease. The CDR3 runs from the conserved cysteine through the conserved F or W. Fields, in order: CDR3 length, V gene, D gene, J gene, clone size, CDR3 DNA, CDR3 protein. A D gene is named only where the DNA matches it firmly. The size field is filled for only some rows; it gives once, few, many or a size class.

cdr3_length: 16; v_call: TRBV5-1; d_call: TRBD2; j_call: TRBJ2-1; clone_size: .; cdr3_nt: TGCGCCAGCACCGTGACTAGCGGGCACTCCTACAATGAGCAGTTCTTC; cdr3_aa: CASTVTSGHSYNEQFF
cdr3_length: 16; v_call: TRBV10-3; d_call: .; j_call: TRBJ1-2; clone_size: .; cdr3_nt: TGTGCCATCAGTGAGACTATCGTTGGGTTCGACTATGGCTACACCTTC; cdr3_aa: CAISETIVGFDYGYTF
cdr3_length: 12; v_call: TRBV25-1; d_call: .; j_call: TRBJ1-1; clone_size: .; cdr3_nt: TGTGCCAGCGCCCCATCGGACACTGAAGCTTTCTTT; cdr3_aa: CASAPSDTEAFF
cdr3_length: 15; v_call: TRBV29-1; d_call: TRBD2; j_call: TRBJ2-7; clone_size: once; cdr3_nt: TGCAGCGTTGAACTCCGGGACTACCACTCCTACGAGCAGTACTTC; cdr3_aa: CSVELRDYHSYEQYF
cdr3_length: 14; v_call: TRBV28; d_call: TRBD2; j_call: TRBJ2-3; clone_size: .; cdr3_nt: TGTGCCAGCAGGTCAGCGGGGTCCACAGATACGCAGTATTTT; cdr3_aa: CASRSAGSTDTQYF
cdr3_length: 17; v_call: TRBV5-1; d_call: TRBD1; j_call: TRBJ2-7; clone_size: .; cdr3_nt: TGCGCCAGCAGCCTAGGTTCACCGACAGGGCTCTCCTACGAGCAGTACTTC; cdr3_aa: CASSLGSPTGLSYEQYF
cdr3_length: 16; v_call: TRBV5-1; d_call: TRBD1; j_call: TRBJ1-4; clone_size: .; cdr3_nt: TGCGCCAGCAGCTTGGGACAGGGGAGAACTAATGAAAAACTGTTTTTT; cdr3_aa: CASSLGQGRTNEKLFF
cdr3_length: 16; v_call: TRBV5-4; d_call: TRBD2; j_call: TRBJ2-5; clone_size: .; cdr3_nt: TGTGCCAGCAGCGTAGGGACTAGCGTACTTCAAGAGACCCAGTACTTC; cdr3_aa: CASSVGTSVLQETQYF
cdr3_length: 15; v_call: TRBV6-5; d_call: .; j_call: TRBJ2-7; clone_size: .; cdr3_nt: TGTGCCAGCAGTTACCGCGGACTAACCTCCTACGAGCAGTACTTC; cdr3_aa: CASSYRGLTSYEQYF
cdr3_length: 17; v_call: TRBV7-2; d_call: .; j_call: TRBJ1-6; clone_size: few; cdr3_nt: TGTGCCAGCAGCTTAGGGAGGAGCCGCTCCTATAATTCACCCCTCCACTTT; cdr3_aa: CASSLGRSRSYNSPLHF
cdr3_length: 12; v_call: TRBV9; d_call: .; j_call: TRBJ2-3; clone_size: .; cdr3_nt: TGTGCCAGCAGTACAGGGCCAGATACGCAGTATTTT; cdr3_aa: CASSTGPDTQYF
cdr3_length: 12; v_call: TRBV12-3/TRBV12-4; d_call: .; j_call: TRBJ1-6; clone_size: .; cdr3_nt: TGTGCCAGCAGACGGGGGAGATCACCCCTCCACTTT; cdr3_aa: CASRRGRSPLHF
cdr3_length: 21; v_call: TRBV13; d_call: TRBD1; j_call: TRBJ2-1; clone_size: .; cdr3_nt: TGTGCCAGCAGCTTATTAATCCCGACAGGGCTTTTTGATCAAACAGGGAATGAGCAGTTCTTC; cdr3_aa: CASSLLIPTGLFDQTGNEQFF
cdr3_length: 14; v_call: TRBV5-1; d_call: TRBD1; j_call: TRBJ2-1; clone_size: .; cdr3_nt: TGCGCCAGCAGCTTTGGACAGGGATTCAATGAGCAGTTCTTC; cdr3_aa: CASSFGQGFNEQFF
cdr3_length: 12; v_call: TRBV7-9; d_call: TRBD1; j_call: TRBJ2-1; clone_size: .; cdr3_nt: TGTGCCAGCCGAAGACAGGGCAATGAGCAGTTCTTC; cdr3_aa: CASRRQGNEQFF
cdr3_length: 15; v_call: TRBV5-5; d_call: .; j_call: TRBJ2-7; clone_size: .; cdr3_nt: TGTGCCAGCAGCTTGGAAGGGGGATCTTCCTACGAGCAGTACTTC; cdr3_aa: CASSLEGGSSYEQYF
cdr3_length: 14; v_call: TRBV2; d_call: TRBD1; j_call: TRBJ1-2; clone_size: .; cdr3_nt: TGTGCCAGCAGTGGACAGGGGGCCTCCTATGGCTACACCTTC; cdr3_aa: CASSGQGASYGYTF
cdr3_length: 13; v_call: TRBV7-2; d_call: TRBD1; j_call: TRBJ2-1; clone_size: .; cdr3_nt: TGTGCCAGCAGCTTAGGAGGCGCGGACAGGGGATTCTTC; cdr3_aa: CASSLGGADRGFF
cdr3_length: 15; v_call: TRBV21-1; d_call: .; j_call: TRBJ2-5; clone_size: .; cdr3_nt: TGTGCCAGCAGCATGGGCGGGAGCCCTAAAGAGACCCAGTACTTC; cdr3_aa: CASSMGGSPKETQYF
cdr3_length: 14; v_call: TRBV6-5; d_call: TRBD1; j_call: TRBJ1-5; clone_size: .; cdr3_nt: TGTGCCACCGCAGGGGGCCTAAGCGGCCAGCCCCAGCATTTT; cdr3_aa: CATAGGLSGQPQHF
cdr3_length: 15; v_call: TRBV6-5; d_call: .; j_call: TRBJ2-5; clone_size: .; cdr3_nt: TGTGCCAGCAGTTACTCGTTGCGGATCCAAGAGACCCAGTACTTC; cdr3_aa: CASSYSLRIQETQYF
cdr3_length: 16; v_call: TRBV6-6; d_call: .; j_call: TRBJ2-7; clone_size: .; cdr3_nt: TGTGCCAGCAGTTACTCTCAGTTTGGACAGACCTACGAGCAGTACTTC; cdr3_aa: CASSYSQFGQTYEQYF
cdr3_length: 14; v_call: TRBV2; d_call: TRBD1; j_call: TRBJ2-5; clone_size: .; cdr3_nt: TGTGCCAGCAGGGACAGGGGTGGAGGAGAGACCCAGTACTTC; cdr3_aa: CASRDRGGGETQYF
cdr3_length: 16; v_call: TRBV6-6; d_call: TRBD2; j_call: TRBJ2-1; clone_size: .; cdr3_nt: TGTGCCAGCAGTTCTCCGGGACTAGCGGGAAACAATGAGCAGTTCTTC; cdr3_aa: CASSSPGLAGNNEQFF
cdr3_length: 15; v_call: TRBV7-9; d_call: TRBD2; j_call: TRBJ2-5; clone_size: .; cdr3_nt: TGTGCCAGCAGCTTTGGTAGCGGGGGGTCTGAGACCCAGTACTTC; cdr3_aa: CASSFGSGGSETQYF
cdr3_length: 15; v_call: TRBV4-2; d_call: TRBD1; j_call: TRBJ1-2; clone_size: few; cdr3_nt: TGTGCCAGCAGCCAAGATTGGAAGGGGGCGCGAGGCTACACCTTC; cdr3_aa: CASSQDWKGARGYTF
cdr3_length: 12; v_call: TRBV9; d_call: .; j_call: TRBJ1-2; clone_size: .; cdr3_nt: TGTGCCAGCAGCCACGGGGAGTATGGCTACACCTTC; cdr3_aa: CASSHGEYGYTF
cdr3_length: 13; v_call: TRBV5-6; d_call: TRBD1; j_call: TRBJ1-2; clone_size: .; cdr3_nt: TGTGCCAGCAGCTCCAACAGGGGGCTCGGCTACACCTTC; cdr3_aa: CASSSNRGLGYTF
cdr3_length: 15; v_call: TRBV19; d_call: TRBD1; j_call: TRBJ1-6; clone_size: .; cdr3_nt: TGTGCCAGTAGTATGGGGAGCAGGGGGCTTTCACCCCTCCACTTT; cdr3_aa: CASSMGSRGLSPLHF
cdr3_length: 17; v_call: TRBV7-9; d_call: TRBD1; j_call: TRBJ1-1; clone_size: .; cdr3_nt: TGTGCCAGCAGCTTCCTAGGGACAGGGGGTTTGGGCACTGAAGCTTTCTTT; cdr3_aa: CASSFLGTGGLGTEAFF
cdr3_length: 15; v_call: TRBV7-9; d_call: .; j_call: TRBJ2-7; clone_size: .; cdr3_nt: TGTGCCAGCAGTTCCGGACTCGCATTACCCTACGAGCAGTACTTC; cdr3_aa: CASSSGLALPYEQYF
cdr3_length: 12; v_call: TRBV21-1; d_call: .; j_call: TRBJ1-4; clone_size: .; cdr3_nt: TGTGCCAACCTACCCAGGGATGAAAAACTGTTTTTT; cdr3_aa: CANLPRDEKLFF
cdr3_length: 19; v_call: TRBV10-2; d_call: .; j_call: TRBJ2-2; clone_size: .; cdr3_nt: TGCGCCAGCACAGACTACTCGGGCGTATTCAAGGTTGGCACCGGGGAGCTGTTTTTT; cdr3_aa: CASTDYSGVFKVGTGELFF
cdr3_length: 15; v_call: TRBV19; d_call: .; j_call: TRBJ1-4; clone_size: .; cdr3_nt: TGTGCCAGTAGTTTAGCCAGGGGAACTAATGAAAAACTGTTTTTT; cdr3_aa: CASSLARGTNEKLFF
cdr3_length: 16; v_call: TRBV4-1; d_call: TRBD1; j_call: TRBJ2-7; clone_size: .; cdr3_nt: TGCGCCAGCAGCCAAGAGGGGACAGGGAGTGTACGCGAGCAGTACTTC; cdr3_aa: CASSQEGTGSVREQYF
cdr3_length: 14; v_call: TRBV29-1; d_call: TRBD2; j_call: TRBJ2-2; clone_size: .; cdr3_nt: TGCAGCGTTTTAGGACTAGCGGGAACCGGGGAGCTGTTTTTT; cdr3_aa: CSVLGLAGTGELFF
cdr3_length: 14; v_call: TRBV11-3; d_call: TRBD2; j_call: TRBJ2-7; clone_size: .; cdr3_nt: TGTGCCAGCAGCCCAACGGGAGGGGGCTACGAGCAGTACTTC; cdr3_aa: CASSPTGGGYEQYF
cdr3_length: 19; v_call: TRBV11-3; d_call: TRBD1; j_call: TRBJ1-2; clone_size: .; cdr3_nt: TGTGCCAGCAGCTTAGATACGGACAGGCTCAACGGACGAAACTATGGCTACACCTTC; cdr3_aa: CASSLDTDRLNGRNYGYTF
cdr3_length: 14; v_call: TRBV7-9; d_call: .; j_call: TRBJ2-2; clone_size: .; cdr3_nt: TGTGCCAGCAGTTCCGACAGCTACACCGGGGAGCTGTTTTTT; cdr3_aa: CASSSDSYTGELFF
cdr3_length: 13; v_call: TRBV24-1; d_call: .; j_call: TRBJ2-7; clone_size: .; cdr3_nt: TGTGCCACCAGTGACGGACAGCCCTACGAGCAGTACTTC; cdr3_aa: CATSDGQPYEQYF
cdr3_length: 14; v_call: TRBV30; d_call: .; j_call: TRBJ2-7; clone_size: .; cdr3_nt: TGTGCCTGGAGGGCGGGCGAACGCTCCTACGAGCAGTACTTC; cdr3_aa: CAWRAGERSYEQYF
cdr3_length: 14; v_call: TRBV6-5; d_call: TRBD1; j_call: TRBJ2-7; clone_size: .; cdr3_nt: TGTGCCAGCAGCCCCGGGACAGGGGACTTGGAACAGTACTTC; cdr3_aa: CASSPGTGDLEQYF
cdr3_length: 16; v_call: TRBV21-1; d_call: .; j_call: TRBJ1-1; clone_size: few; cdr3_nt: TGTGCCAGCAGCAAAGCGCTGACAGGGGTGAACACTGAAGCTTTCTTT; cdr3_aa: CASSKALTGVNTEAFF
cdr3_length: 15; v_call: TRBV6-2/TRBV6-3; d_call: .; j_call: TRBJ1-1; clone_size: .; cdr3_nt: TGTGCCAGCAGTTACGTCACGGGGTCTAACACTGAAGCTTTCTTT; cdr3_aa: CASSYVTGSNTEAFF
cdr3_length: 16; v_call: TRBV4-1; d_call: .; j_call: TRBJ2-2; clone_size: .; cdr3_nt: TGCGCCAGCAGCCAAGGGCGTGCGTCGGGTACCGGGGAGCTGTTTTTT; cdr3_aa: CASSQGRASGTGELFF
cdr3_length: 14; v_call: TRBV19; d_call: .; j_call: TRBJ1-2; clone_size: .; cdr3_nt: TGTGCCAGTAGTGGCACGGGGGCTAACTATGGCTACACCTTC; cdr3_aa: CASSGTGANYGYTF
cdr3_length: 16; v_call: TRBV3-1/TRBV3-2; d_call: TRBD2; j_call: TRBJ2-3; clone_size: .; cdr3_nt: TGTGCCAGCAGCCCCCGGAGCGGGGGGGCGGCAGATACGCAGTATTTT; cdr3_aa: CASSPRSGGAADTQYF
cdr3_length: 13; v_call: TRBV10-1; d_call: TRBD1; j_call: TRBJ2-2; clone_size: once; cdr3_nt: TGCGCCAGCAGGGGACAGCACACCGGGGAGCTGTTTTTT; cdr3_aa: CASRGQHTGELFF
cdr3_length: 16; v_call: TRBV2; d_call: TRBD2; j_call: TRBJ2-7; clone_size: .; cdr3_nt: TGTGCCAGCAGTGGATGGAGGACTAGCGGGGGCTACGAGCAGTACTTC; cdr3_aa: CASSGWRTSGGYEQYF
cdr3_length: 17; v_call: TRBV7-8; d_call: TRBD2; j_call: TRBJ2-5; clone_size: .; cdr3_nt: TGTGCCAGCAGCTTAGAGGGGGTAGCGGGGAAGAAAGAGACCCAGTACTTC; cdr3_aa: CASSLEGVAGKKETQYF